In its sample, the clone carrying this T cell receptor beta chain was seen a few times. The data originate from a study of T-cell reconstitution after alpha-beta-depleted transplantation in children. This CDR3 has 15 amino acids. V was pared by 4 bases and J by 4 bases, with 9 bases of the junction left unmatched. Researchers prepared the TCRbeta library using unique molecular identifiers, the study reports. TCRdb reanalysed the PCR reads using MiXCR and keeps one entry per CDR3 protein. The sample consists of about 980,000 distinct CDR3 sequences, about 31% of them appearing once. The clonotype was recovered from a boy in the first two years of life who had a stem cell transplant for SCID, so the T cells may come from the graft donor. This chain links TRBV12-3 or TRBV12-4 with TRBJ2-5; TRBD1 aligns across 7 bases. Sequences were derived from PBMCs, mostly from graft donor cells, sampled 360 days after TCRalphabeta/CD19-depleted stem cell transplant. CDR3 coding DNA: TGTGCCAGCAGTTCCATCTCGACAGGGAGAGAGACCCAGTACTTC. Its translation is CASSSISTGRETQYF.